This TCR beta chain was found in a study of chemoradiotherapy in HPV16-positive cancers. Study-wide findings and caveats: Functional assays defining HPV-specific T cells used only a couple of HPV16-positive patients. Candidate HPV-specific clones and E7-related TCR motifs grew in tumor during treatment. In HPV16-positive patients, HPV-responsive T-cell expansion tracked better recurrence-free survival.

A note on this clone: As yet, its antigen is unknown.

Trimming took off 3 bases at V and 6 bases at J, with 13 bases between the two ends. There are 14 residues in the CDR3. Germline CDR1 reads KGHSH; CDR2 reads LQKENI. The table came from immunoSEQ multiplex PCR; TCRdb's copy has only in-frame clones and leaves some out. This table has some 2,000 clones, roughly 90% appearing once. The TCR sequence derives from a human donor with HPV-associated anogenital cancer. The rearrangement uses TRBV18 and TRBJ2-3; TRBD2 is a possible D gene (6 bases). This specimen consisted of tumor tissue, obtained from a patient who underwent chemoradiotherapy. CDR3 region: CASSPAGPQDTQYF. CDR3 DNA sequence: TGTGCCAGCTCACCGGCGGGGCCACAGGATACGCAGTATTTT.